This record covers a single T cell receptor beta chain. No antigen is known for it. CDR3 length: 12 residues. After removal of 8 bases from V and 4 bases from J, the junction contained 5 bases not matched to a gene. The germline gives CDR1 DFQATT, CDR2 SNEGSKA (reference sequence). These data are taken from a study of T cells in Graves' hyperthyroidism and ophthalmopathy. At the level of the study: The blood sample was taken at first diagnosis, before treatment began.

The TCR beta CDR3 regions underwent amplification using RNA transcripts as the source. The HTBI primer set drove a first-round RT-PCR of the TCR CDR3. In TCRdb, the multiplex PCR reads were re-called with MiXCR into one record per CDR3 protein. Counted here are roughly 400,000 distinct CDR3 sequences, about 14% occurring once; the ten biggest clones make up approximately 29%. Findings of the study overall: Model output signaled ophthalmopathy a median approximately 6 months ahead of onset. Most clonotypes expanded in the thyroid (above 0.001) were also present in blood.

This TCR was sampled from a man aged 45 to 65 with Graves' ophthalmopathy. What was sequenced was blood. The chain carries TRBV20-1 and TRBJ2-7, with 10 bases lining up with TRBD1. The CDR3 sequence is CSTGTGVYEQYF. The CDR3 nucleotides read TGCAGTACAGGGACAGGGGTGTACGAGCAGTACTTC.